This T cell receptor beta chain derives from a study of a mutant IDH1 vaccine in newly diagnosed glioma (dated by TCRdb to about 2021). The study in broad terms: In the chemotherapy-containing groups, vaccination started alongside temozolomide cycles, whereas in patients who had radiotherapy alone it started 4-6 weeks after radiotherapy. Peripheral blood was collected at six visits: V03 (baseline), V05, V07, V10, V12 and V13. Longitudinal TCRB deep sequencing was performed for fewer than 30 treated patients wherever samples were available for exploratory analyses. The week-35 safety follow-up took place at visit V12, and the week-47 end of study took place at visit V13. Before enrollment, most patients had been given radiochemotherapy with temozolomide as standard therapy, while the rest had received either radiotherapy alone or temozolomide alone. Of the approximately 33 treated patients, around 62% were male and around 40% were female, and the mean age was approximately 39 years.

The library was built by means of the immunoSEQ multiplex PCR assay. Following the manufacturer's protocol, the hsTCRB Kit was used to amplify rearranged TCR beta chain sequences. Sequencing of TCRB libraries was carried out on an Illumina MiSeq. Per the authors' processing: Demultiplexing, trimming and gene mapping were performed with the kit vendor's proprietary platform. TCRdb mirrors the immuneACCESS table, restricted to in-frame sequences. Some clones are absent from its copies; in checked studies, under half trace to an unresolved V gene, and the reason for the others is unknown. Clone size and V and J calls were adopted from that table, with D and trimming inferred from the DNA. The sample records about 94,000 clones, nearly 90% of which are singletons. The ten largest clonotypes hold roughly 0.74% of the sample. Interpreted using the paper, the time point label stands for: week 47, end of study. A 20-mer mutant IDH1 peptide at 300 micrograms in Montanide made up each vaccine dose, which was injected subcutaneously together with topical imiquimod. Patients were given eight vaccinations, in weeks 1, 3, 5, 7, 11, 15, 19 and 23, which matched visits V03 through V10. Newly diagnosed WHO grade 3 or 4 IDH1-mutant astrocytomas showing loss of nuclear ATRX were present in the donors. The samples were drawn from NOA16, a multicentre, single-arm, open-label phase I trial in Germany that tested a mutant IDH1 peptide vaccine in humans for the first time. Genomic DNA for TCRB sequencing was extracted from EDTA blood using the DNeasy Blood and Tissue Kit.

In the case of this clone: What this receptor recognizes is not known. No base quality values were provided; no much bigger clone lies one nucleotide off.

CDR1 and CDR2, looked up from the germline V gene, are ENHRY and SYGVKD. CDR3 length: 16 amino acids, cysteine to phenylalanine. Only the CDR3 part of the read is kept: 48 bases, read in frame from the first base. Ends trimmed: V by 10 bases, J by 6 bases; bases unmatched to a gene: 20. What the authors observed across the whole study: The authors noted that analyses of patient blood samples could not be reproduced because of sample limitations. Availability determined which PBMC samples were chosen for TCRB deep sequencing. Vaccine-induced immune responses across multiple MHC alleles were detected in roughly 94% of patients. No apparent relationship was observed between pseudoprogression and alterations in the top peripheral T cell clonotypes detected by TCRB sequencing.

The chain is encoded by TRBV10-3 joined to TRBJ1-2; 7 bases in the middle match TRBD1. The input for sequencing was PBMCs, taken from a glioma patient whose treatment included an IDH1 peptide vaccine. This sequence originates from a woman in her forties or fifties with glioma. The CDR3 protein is CATPSRAGGYGDGYTF. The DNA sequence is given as TGTGCCACCCCTTCCAGGGCAGGGGGTTATGGGGATGGCTACACCTTC.